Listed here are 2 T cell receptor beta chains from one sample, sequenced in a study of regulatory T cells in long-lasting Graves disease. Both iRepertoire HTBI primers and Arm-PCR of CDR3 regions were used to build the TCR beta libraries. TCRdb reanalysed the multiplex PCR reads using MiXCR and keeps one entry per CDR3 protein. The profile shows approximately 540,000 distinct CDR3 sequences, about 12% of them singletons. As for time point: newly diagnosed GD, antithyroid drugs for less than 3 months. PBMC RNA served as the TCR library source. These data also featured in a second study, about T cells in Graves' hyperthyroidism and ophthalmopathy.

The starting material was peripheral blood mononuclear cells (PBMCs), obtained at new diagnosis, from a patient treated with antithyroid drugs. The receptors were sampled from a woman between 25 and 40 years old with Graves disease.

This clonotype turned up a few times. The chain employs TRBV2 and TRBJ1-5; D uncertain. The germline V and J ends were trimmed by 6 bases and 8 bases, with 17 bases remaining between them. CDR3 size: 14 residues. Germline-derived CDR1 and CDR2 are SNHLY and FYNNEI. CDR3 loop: CASSLTSVVEPQHF. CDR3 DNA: TGTGCCAGCAGCTTAACATCCGTCGTTGAGCCCCAGCATTTT.

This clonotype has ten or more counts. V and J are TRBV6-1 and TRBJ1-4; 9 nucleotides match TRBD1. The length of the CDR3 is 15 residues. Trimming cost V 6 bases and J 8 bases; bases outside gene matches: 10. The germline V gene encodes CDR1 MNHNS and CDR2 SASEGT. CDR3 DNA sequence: TGTGCCAGCAGCTTAACGGGACAGGGTGGGGAAAAACTGTTTTTT. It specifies CASSLTGQGGEKLFF.